This T cell receptor beta chain derives from a study of Graves' ophthalmopathy and Graves' hyperthyroidism. Study as a whole: No treatment had been given when peripheral blood was collected at initial diagnosis. Regarding the study as a whole: Most thyroid clonotypes with frequency above 0.001 were detected in blood too. Using 13 signatures, a model distinguished ophthalmopathy from stable hyperthyroidism, reaching around 88% sensitivity and 81.08% specificity.

Beta-chain TCR CDR3 regions were amplified from RNA transcripts. RT-PCR in the first round used HTBI primers; a second-round multiplex PCR followed. TCRdb re-called the multiplex PCR reads with MiXCR, one entry per CDR3 protein. The sample contains just over 600,000 distinct CDR3 sequences, 22% of which appear only once. Germline CDR1 and CDR2: MDHEN and SYDVKM. V trimming: 5 bases; J trimming: 3 bases; junction bases outside the gene matches: 9. CDR3 size: 16 residues. In regard to this clonotype: Its antigen is unidentified.

This TCR was sampled from a young woman with stable Graves' hyperthyroidism. Some clones in this sample may be carry-over from other donors' samples. The chain recombines TRBV28 with TRBJ1-5, with 8 bases matching TRBD1. What was sequenced was peripheral blood. The CDR3 bases are TGTGCCAGCAGTGCTCGACAGGGGACCCTCAATCAGCCCCAGCATTTT. Translated, it gives CASSARQGTLNQPQHF.